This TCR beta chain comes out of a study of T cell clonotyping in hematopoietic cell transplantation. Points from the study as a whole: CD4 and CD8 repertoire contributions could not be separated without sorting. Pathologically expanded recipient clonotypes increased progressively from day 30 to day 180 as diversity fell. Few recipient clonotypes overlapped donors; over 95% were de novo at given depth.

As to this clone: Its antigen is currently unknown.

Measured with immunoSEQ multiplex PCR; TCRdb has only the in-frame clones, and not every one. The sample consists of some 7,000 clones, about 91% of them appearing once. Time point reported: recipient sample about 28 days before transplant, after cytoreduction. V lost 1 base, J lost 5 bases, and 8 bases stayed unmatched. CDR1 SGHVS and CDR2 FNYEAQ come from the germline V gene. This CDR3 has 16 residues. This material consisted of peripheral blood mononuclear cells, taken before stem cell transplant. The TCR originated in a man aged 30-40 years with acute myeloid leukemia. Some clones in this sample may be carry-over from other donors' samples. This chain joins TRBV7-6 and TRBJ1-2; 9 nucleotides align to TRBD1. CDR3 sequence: CASSLEGTGTGYGYTF. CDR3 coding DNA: TGTGCCAGCAGCTTAGAGGGGACGGGGACAGGGTATGGCTACACCTTC.